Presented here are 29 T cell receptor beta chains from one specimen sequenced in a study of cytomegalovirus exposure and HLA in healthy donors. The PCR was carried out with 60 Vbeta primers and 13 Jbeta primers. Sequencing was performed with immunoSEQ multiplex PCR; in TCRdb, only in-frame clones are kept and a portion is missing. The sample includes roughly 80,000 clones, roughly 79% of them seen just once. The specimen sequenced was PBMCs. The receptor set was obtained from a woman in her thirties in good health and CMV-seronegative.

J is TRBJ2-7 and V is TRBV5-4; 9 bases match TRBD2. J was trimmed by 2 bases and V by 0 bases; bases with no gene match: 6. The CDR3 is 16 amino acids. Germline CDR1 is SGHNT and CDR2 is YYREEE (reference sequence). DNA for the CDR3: TGTGCCAGCAGCTTGGATCCAGCGGGAGGTCCCTACGAGCAGTACTTC. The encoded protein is CASSLDPAGGPYEQYF. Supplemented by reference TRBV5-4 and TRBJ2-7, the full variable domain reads ETGVTQSPTHLIKTRGQQVTLRCSSQSGHNTVSWYQQALGQGPQFIFQYYREEENGRGNFPPRFSGLQFPNYSSELNVNALELDDSALYLCASSLDPAGGPYEQYFGPGTRLTVT.

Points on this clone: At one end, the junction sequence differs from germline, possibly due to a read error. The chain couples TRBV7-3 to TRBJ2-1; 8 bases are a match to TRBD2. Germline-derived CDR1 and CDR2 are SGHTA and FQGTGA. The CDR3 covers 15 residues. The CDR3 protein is CSSSLTSGLNNEQFF. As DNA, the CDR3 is TGTTCCAGCAGCTTAACTAGCGGACTGAACAATGAGCAGTTCTTC.

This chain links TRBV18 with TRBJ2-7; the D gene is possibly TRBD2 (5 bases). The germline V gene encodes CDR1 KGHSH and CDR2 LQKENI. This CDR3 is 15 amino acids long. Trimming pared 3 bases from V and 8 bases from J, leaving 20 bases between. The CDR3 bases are TGTGCCAGCTCACCCCCGGGAAGGACCGATTCGAAGCAGTACTTC. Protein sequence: CASSPPGRTDSKQYF. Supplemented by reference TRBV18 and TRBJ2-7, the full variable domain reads NAGVMQNPRHLVRRRGQEARLRCSPMKGHSHVYWYRQLPEEGLKFMVYLQKENIIDESGMPKERFSAEFPKEGPSILRIQQVVRGDSAAYFCASSPPGRTDSKQYFGPGTRLTVT.

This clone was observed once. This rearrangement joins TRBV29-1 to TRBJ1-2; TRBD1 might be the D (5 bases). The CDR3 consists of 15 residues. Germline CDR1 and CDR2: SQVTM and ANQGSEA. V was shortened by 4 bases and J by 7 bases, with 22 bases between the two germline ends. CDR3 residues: CSVAEKSHSRGGYTF. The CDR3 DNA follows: TGCAGCGTTGCGGAGAAAAGTCACTCTAGGGGTGGCTACACCTTC.

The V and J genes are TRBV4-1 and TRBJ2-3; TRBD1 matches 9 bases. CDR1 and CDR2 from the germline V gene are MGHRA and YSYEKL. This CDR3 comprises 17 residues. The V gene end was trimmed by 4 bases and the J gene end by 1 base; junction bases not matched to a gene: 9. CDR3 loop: CASSLELQGARTDTQYF. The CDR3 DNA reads TGCGCCAGCAGCCTCGAACTACAGGGGGCTCGCACAGATACGCAGTATTTT.

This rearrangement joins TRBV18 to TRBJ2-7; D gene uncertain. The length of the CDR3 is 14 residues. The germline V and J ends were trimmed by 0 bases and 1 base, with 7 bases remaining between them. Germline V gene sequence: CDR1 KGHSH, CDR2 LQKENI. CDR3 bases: TGTGCCAGCTCACCACCATCAAATTCCTACGAGCAGTACTTC. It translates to CASSPPSNSYEQYF.

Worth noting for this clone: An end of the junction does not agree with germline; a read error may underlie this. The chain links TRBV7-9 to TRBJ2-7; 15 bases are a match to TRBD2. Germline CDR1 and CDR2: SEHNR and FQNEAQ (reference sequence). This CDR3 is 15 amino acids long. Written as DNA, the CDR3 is TGTTCCAGCAGCCCCCGGGGACTAGCGGGAGGTGAGCAGTACTTC. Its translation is CSSSPRGLAGGEQYF.

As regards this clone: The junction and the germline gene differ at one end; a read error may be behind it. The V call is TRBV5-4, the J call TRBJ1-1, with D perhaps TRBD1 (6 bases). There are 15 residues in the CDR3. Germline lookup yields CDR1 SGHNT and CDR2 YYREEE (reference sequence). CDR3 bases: TGTGCCAGCAGCTTGGTTGGACAGAAGAACGCTGAAGCTTTCTTT. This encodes CASSLVGQKNAEAFF.

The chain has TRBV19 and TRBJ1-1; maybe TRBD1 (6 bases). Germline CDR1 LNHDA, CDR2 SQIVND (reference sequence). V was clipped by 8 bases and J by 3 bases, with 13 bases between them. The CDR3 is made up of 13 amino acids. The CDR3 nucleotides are TGTGCCAGTTCCGTGGACAGAGACACTGAAGCTTTCTTT. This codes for CASSVDRDTEAFF.

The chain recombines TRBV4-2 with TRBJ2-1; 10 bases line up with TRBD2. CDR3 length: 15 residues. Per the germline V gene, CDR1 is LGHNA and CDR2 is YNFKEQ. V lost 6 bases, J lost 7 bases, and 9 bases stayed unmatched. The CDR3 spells CASRVSLAGVNEQFF. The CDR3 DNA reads TGTGCCAGCAGAGTCTCGCTAGCGGGAGTAAATGAGCAGTTCTTC.

For the CDR3, the DNA is TGTGCCAGCAGGCCAGGTAGCGGGAGAGAGACCCAGTACTTC. It codes for CASRPGSGRETQYF. V usage is TRBV7-9 and J usage is TRBJ2-5; 9 nucleotides match TRBD2. The CDR3 loop spans 14 amino acids. Germline CDR1 is SEHNR and CDR2 is FQNEAQ (reference sequence). Germline trimming cut 6 bases from V and 4 bases from J; bases unmatched to any gene: 6.

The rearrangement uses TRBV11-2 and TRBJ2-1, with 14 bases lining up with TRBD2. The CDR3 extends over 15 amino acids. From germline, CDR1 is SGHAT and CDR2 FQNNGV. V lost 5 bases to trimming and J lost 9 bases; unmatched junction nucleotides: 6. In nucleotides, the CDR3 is TGTGCCAGCAGCCGACTAGCGGGAGGGTACGGTGAGCAGTTCTTC. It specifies CASSRLAGGYGEQFF. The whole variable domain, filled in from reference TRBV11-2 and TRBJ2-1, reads EAGVAQSPRYKIIEKRQSVAFWCNPISGHATLYWYQQILGQGPKLLIQFQNNGVVDDSQLPKDRFSAERLKGVDSTLKIQPAKLEDSAVYLCASSRLAGGYGEQFFGPGTRLTVL.

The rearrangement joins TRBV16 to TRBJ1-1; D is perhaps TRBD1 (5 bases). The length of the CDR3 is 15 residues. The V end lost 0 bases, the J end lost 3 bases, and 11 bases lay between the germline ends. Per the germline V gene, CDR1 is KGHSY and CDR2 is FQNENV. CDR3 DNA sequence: TGTGCCAGCAGCCAATCAGTATCGGGGGACACTGAAGCTTTCTTT. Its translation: CASSQSVSGDTEAFF.

In DNA, the CDR3 is TGTGCCAGCATAATACCGGGACAGTCTAATGAAAAACTGTTTTTT. Its protein product is CASIIPGQSNEKLFF. V gene TRBV28 combines with J gene TRBJ1-4, with TRBD1 matching over 7 bases. CDR1 MDHEN and CDR2 SYDVKM come from the germline V gene. V was pared by 7 bases and J by 3 bases, with 8 bases of the junction left unmatched. This CDR3 contains 15 residues. The full variable domain, with the rest looked up from reference TRBV28 and TRBJ1-4, is DVKVTQSSRYLVKRTGEKVFLECVQDMDHENMFWYRQDPGLGLRLIYFSYDVKMKEKGDIPEGYSVSREKKERFSLILESASTNQTSMYLCASIIPGQSNEKLFFGSGTQLSVL.

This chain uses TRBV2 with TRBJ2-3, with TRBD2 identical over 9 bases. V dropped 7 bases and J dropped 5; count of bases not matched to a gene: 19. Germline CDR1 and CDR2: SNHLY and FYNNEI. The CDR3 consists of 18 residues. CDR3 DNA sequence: TGTGCCAGCACCAGCGGTTTTGGGGCGGGAGGGCCAGTAGATACGCAGTATTTT. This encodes CASTSGFGAGGPVDTQYF.

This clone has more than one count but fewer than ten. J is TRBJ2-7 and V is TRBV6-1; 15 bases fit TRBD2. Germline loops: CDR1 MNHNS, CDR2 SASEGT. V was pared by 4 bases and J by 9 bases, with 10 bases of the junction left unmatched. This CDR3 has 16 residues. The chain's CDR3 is CASSAQPGLAGGSQYF. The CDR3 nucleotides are TGTGCCAGCAGTGCACAACCGGGACTAGCGGGAGGATCGCAGTACTTC.

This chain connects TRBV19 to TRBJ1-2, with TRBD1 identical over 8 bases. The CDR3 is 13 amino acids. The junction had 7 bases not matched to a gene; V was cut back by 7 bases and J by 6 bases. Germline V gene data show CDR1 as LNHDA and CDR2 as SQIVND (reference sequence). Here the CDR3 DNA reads TGTGCCAGTAATATCCGGACAGGGAATGGCTACACCTTC. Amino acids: CASNIRTGNGYTF. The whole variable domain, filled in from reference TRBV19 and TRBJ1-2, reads DGGITQSPKYLFRKEGQNVTLSCEQNLNHDAMYWYRQDPGQGLRLIYYSQIVNDFQKGDIAEGYSVSREKKESFPLTVTSAQKNPTAFYLCASNIRTGNGYTFGSGTRLTVV.

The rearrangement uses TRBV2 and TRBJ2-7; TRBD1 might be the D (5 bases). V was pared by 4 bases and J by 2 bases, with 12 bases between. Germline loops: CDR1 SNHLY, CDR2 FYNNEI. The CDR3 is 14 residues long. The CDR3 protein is CASSAGTGTYEQYF. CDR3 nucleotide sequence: TGTGCCAGCAGTGCCGGTACAGGAACCTACGAGCAGTACTTC.

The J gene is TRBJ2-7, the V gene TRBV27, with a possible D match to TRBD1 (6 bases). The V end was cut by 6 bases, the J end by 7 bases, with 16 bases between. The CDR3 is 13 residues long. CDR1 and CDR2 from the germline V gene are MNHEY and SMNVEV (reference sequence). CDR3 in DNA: TGTGCCAGCAGAGGTCAGGGGTTACGGGAGCAGTACTTC. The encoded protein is CASRGQGLREQYF.

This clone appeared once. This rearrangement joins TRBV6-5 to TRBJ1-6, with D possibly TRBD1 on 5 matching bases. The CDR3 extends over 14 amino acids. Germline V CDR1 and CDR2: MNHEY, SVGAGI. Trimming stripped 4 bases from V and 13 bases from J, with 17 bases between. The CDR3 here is CASSSWSQGQPLHF. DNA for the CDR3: TGTGCCAGCAGTTCATGGTCTCAGGGTCAGCCCCTCCACTTT.

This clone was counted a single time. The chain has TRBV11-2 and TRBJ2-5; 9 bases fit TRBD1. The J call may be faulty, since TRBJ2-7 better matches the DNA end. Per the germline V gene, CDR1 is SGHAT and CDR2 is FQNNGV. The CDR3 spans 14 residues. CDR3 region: CASSLSDRGYEQYF. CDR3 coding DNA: TGTGCCAGCAGCTTATCGGACAGGGGCTACGAGCAGTACTTC.

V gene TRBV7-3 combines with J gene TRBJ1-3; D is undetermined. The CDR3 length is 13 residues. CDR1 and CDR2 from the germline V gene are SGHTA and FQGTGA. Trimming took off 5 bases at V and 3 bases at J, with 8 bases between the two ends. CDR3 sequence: CASSPGYGNTIYF. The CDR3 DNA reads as TGTGCCAGCAGCCCCGGTTATGGAAACACCATATATTTT.

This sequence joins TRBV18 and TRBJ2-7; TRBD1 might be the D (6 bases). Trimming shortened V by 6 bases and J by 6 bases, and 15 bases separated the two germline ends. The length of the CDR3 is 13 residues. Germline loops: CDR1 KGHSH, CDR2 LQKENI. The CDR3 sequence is CASSPQQGREQYF. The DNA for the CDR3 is TGTGCCAGCTCCCCTCAACAGGGACGCGAGCAGTACTTC. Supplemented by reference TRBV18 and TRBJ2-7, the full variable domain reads NAGVMQNPRHLVRRRGQEARLRCSPMKGHSHVYWYRQLPEEGLKFMVYLQKENIIDESGMPKERFSAEFPKEGPSILRIQQVVRGDSAAYFCASSPQQGREQYFGPGTRLTVT.

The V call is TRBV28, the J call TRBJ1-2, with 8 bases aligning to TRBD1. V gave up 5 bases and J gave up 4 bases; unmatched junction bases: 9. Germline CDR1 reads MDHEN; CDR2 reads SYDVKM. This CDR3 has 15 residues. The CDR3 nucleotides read TGTGCCAGCAGTGACAAACAGGGGGACGGCTATGGCTACACCTTC. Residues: CASSDKQGDGYGYTF.

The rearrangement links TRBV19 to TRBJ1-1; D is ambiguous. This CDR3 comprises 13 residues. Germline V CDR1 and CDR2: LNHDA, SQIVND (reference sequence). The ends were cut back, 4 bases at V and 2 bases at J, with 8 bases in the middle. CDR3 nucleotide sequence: TGTGCCAGTAGTAACGGAGCTAACACTGAAGCTTTCTTT. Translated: CASSNGANTEAFF.

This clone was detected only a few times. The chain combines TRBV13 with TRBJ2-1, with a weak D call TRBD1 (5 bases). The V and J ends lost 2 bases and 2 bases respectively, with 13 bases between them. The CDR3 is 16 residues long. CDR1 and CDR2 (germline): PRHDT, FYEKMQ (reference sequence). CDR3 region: CASSLYLRGTYNEQFF. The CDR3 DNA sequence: TGTGCCAGCAGCTTATATTTAAGGGGAACCTACAATGAGCAGTTCTTC. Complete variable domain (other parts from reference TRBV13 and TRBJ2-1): AAGVIQSPRHLIKEKRETATLKCYPIPRHDTVYWYQQGPGQDPQFLISFYEKMQSDKGSIPDRFSAQQFSDYHSELNMSSLELGDSALYFCASSLYLRGTYNEQFFGPGTRLTVL.

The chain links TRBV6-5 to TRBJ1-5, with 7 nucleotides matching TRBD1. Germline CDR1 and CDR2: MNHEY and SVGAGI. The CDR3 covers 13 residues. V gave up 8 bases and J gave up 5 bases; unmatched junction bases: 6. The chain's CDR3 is CASDREQDQPQHF. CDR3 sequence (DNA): TGTGCCAGCGACAGGGAGCAGGATCAGCCCCAGCATTTT.

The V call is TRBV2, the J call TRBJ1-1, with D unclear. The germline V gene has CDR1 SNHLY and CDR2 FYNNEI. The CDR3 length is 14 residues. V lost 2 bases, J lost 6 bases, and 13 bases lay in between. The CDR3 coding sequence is TGTGCCAGCAGTGAACGCTATAGCGTCGCTGAAGCTTTCTTT. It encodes CASSERYSVAEAFF. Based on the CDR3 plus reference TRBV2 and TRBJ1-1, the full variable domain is EPEVTQTPSHQVTQMGQEVILRCVPISNHLYFYWYRQILGQKVEFLVSFYNNEISEKSEIFDDQFSVERPDGSNFTLKIRSTKLEDSAMYFCASSERYSVAEAFFGQGTRLTVV.

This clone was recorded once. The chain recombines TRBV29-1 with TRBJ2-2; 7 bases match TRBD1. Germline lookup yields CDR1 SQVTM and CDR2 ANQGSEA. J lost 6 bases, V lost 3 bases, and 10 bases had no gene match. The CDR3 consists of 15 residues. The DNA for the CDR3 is TGCAGCGTTGATGTTTCAACAGGGGACGCCGGGGAGCTGTTTTTT. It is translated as CSVDVSTGDAGELFF.